This T cell receptor (beta chain) appears in the sequencing data of a study of patients and donors after allogeneic stem cell transplantation. A single record per CDR3 protein comes from TCRdb applying MiXCR to the RT-PCR reads. This table has more than 850,000 distinct CDR3 sequences, approximately 19% appearing once. The specimen sequenced was blood, either unsorted or a sorted T cell fraction (not recorded which). The TCR was taken from a human donor who was either an allogeneic HSCT recipient or a stem cell or donor lymphocyte infusion donor (not recorded which). It is not recorded whose cells these are; they may come from a transplant donor.

The CDR3 reads CASSVGTGNYEQYF. The DNA of the CDR3 is TGTGCCAGCAGCGTAGGGACCGGGAACTACGAGCAGTACTTC. The chain is built from TRBV9 and TRBJ2-7; TRBD2 might be the D (5 bases). Germline assignment: CDR1 SGDLS and CDR2 YYNGEE. V lost 0 bases to trimming and J lost 3 bases, with 10 bases between them. The CDR3 is 14 residues long.